The source of this T cell receptor (beta chain) is a study of blood T cell repertoires in COVID-19. The cohort comprised adults aged roughly 18 to 90 years residing in 20 to 25 US areas. Before being deemed recovered, Cohort 3 donors had two negative PCRs, clearance, or symptom resolution. Original methodology: Counts of nucleated cells, estimated from reference gene primer amplification, were obtained. Sequenced by immunoSEQ multiplex PCR; TCRdb stores in-frame clones only, minus some. V, J and clone size reflect that table, while D and trimming were determined from the DNA. Altogether about 220,000 clones are present, 70% to 85% being singletons, with the ten largest covering approximately 3.6%. CDR3 length: 13 amino acids. Germline-derived CDR1 and CDR2 are SNHLY and FYNNEI. V was pared by 5 bases and J by 6 bases, with 10 bases between.

The specimen was PBMCs or T cells enriched from blood (not recorded which). The sequence was obtained from a woman aged 60-75 years who had recovered from COVID-19. This chain joins TRBV2 and TRBJ2-2, with D perhaps matching TRBD1 (5 bases). DNA of the CDR3: TGTGCCAGCAGTCCCAGGGCCCCCGGGGAGCTGTTTTTT. Its translation: CASSPRAPGELFF. Drawing the rest from reference TRBV2 and TRBJ2-2, the complete variable domain is EPEVTQTPSHQVTQMGQEVILRCVPISNHLYFYWYRQILGQKVEFLVSFYNNEISEKSEIFDDQFSVERPDGSNFTLKIRSTKLEDSAMYFCASSPRAPGELFFGEGSRLTVL.